This T cell receptor beta chain was captured by sequencing in a study of cytomegalovirus exposure and HLA in healthy donors. Germline CDR1 and CDR2: PRHDT and FYEKMQ (reference sequence). This CDR3 has 14 residues. The V and J ends lost 0 bases and 5 bases respectively, with 11 bases between them. Libraries were prepared by immunoSEQ multiplex PCR; TCRdb keeps only in-frame clonotypes and omits some of them. The sample has about 64,000 clones, around 92% seen once. Sequencing used PBMCs. This chain uses TRBV13 with TRBJ2-7; no definite D call. This TCR derives from a woman between 18 and 29 years old in good health and CMV-seronegative. The CDR3 nucleotides are TGTGCCAGCAGCTTAGGCCCCGGGTTGGACGAGCAGTACTTC. It is translated as CASSLGPGLDEQYF.